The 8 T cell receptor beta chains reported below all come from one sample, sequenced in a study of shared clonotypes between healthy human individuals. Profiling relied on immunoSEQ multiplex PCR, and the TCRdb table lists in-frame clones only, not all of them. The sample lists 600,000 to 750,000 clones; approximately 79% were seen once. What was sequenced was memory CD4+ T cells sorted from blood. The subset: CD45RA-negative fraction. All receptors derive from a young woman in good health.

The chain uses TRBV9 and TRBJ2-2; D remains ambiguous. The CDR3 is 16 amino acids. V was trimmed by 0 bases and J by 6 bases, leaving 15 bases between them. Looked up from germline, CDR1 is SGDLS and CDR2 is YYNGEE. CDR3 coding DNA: TGTGCCAGCAGCGTAGGGGCTCCGGTAAGCGCCGGGGAGCTGTTTTTT. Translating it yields CASSVGAPVSAGELFF.

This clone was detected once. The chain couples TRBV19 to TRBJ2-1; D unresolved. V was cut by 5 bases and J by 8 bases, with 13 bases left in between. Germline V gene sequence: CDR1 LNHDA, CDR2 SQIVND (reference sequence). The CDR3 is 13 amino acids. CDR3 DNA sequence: TGTGCCAGTAGTCGGTTAGGGTTCTATGAGCAGTTCTTC. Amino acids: CASSRLGFYEQFF. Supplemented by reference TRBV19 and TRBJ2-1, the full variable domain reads DGGITQSPKYLFRKEGQNVTLSCEQNLNHDAMYWYRQDPGQGLRLIYYSQIVNDFQKGDIAEGYSVSREKKESFPLTVTSAQKNPTAFYLCASSRLGFYEQFFGPGTRLTVL.

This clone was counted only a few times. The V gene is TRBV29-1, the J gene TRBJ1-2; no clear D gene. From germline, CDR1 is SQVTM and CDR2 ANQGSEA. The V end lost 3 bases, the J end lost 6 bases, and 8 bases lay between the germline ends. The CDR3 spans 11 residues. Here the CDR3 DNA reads TGCAGCGTTGACGGTCCCCATGGCTACACCTTC. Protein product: CSVDGPHGYTF.

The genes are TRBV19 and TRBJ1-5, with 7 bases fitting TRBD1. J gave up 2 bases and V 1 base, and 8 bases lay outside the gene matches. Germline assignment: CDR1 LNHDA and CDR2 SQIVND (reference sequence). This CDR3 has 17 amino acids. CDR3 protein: CASSIGTGIYGNQPQHF. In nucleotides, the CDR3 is TGTGCCAGTAGTATAGGGACAGGCATATACGGCAATCAGCCCCAGCATTTT.

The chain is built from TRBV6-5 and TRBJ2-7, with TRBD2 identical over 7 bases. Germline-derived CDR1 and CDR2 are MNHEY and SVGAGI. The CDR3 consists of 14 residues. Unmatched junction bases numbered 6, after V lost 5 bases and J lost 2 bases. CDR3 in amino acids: CASSRQGGPYEQYF. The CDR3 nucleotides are TGTGCCAGCAGTAGGCAGGGAGGGCCCTACGAGCAGTACTTC.

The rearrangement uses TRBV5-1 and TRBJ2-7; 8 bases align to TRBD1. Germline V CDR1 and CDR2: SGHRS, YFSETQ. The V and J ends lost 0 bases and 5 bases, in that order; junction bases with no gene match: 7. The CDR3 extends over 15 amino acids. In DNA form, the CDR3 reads TGCGCCAGCAGCTTGGTATCGGCAGGGGGCGACGAGCAGTACTTC. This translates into CASSLVSAGGDEQYF.

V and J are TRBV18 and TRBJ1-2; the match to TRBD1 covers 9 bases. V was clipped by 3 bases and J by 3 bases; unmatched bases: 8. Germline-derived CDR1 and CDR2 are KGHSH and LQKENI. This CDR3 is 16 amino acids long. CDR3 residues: CASSPAGTGKDYGYTF. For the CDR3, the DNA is TGTGCCAGCTCACCCGCCGGGACAGGGAAGGACTATGGCTACACCTTC.

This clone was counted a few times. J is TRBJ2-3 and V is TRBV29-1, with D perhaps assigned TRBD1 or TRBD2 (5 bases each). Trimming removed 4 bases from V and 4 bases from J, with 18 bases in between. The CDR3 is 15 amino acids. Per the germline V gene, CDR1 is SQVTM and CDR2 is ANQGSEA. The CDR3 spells CSVGLAGRGPDTQYF. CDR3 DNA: TGCAGCGTTGGTTTAGCAGGGAGAGGTCCAGATACGCAGTATTTT.